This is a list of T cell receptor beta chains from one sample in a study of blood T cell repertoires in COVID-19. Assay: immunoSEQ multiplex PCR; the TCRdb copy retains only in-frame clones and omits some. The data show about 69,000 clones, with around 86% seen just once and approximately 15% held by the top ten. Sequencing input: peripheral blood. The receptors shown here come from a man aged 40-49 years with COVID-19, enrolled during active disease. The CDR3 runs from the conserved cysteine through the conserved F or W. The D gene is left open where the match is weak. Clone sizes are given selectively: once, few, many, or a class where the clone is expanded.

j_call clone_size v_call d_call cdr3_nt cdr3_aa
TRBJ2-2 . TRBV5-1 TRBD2 TGCGCCAGCAGCTTCCCTAGCGGGGGGGCCCGAACCGGGGAGCTGTTTTTT CASSFPSGGARTGELFF
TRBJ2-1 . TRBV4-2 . TGTGCCAGCAGCCAAGATTATAAGCGGTACAATGAGCAGTTCTTC CASSQDYKRYNEQFF
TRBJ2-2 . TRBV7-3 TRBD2 TGTGCCAGCAGCTTACTGACTAGCGGGGCCGGGGAGCTGTTTTTT CASSLLTSGAGELFF
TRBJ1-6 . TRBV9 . TGTGCCAGCAGCTCGAGGGAGGGATATTCACCCCTCCACTTT CASSSREGYSPLHF
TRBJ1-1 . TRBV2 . TGTGCCAGCAGTGAGCAGGGTGGAAACACTGAAGCTTTCTTT CASSEQGGNTEAFF
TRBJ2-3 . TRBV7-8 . TGTGCCAGCAGCTTAGGATGGGGGACTACAGATACGCAGTATTTT CASSLGWGTTDTQYF
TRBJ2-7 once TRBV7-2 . TGTGCCAGCAGCTCACAAAGGACATCATACGAGCAGTACTTC CASSSQRTSYEQYF
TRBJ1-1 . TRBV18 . TGTGCCAGCTCACCAGGGACACCCAACACTGAAGCTTTCTTT CASSPGTPNTEAFF
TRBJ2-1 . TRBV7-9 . TGTGCCAGCAGCTTAAGTAACAGGAAATACAATGAGCAGTTCTTC CASSLSNRKYNEQFF
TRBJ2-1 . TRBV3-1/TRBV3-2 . TGTGCCAGCAGCCCTACTACCCCTAGGAGGAATGAGCAGTTCTTC CASSPTTPRRNEQFF
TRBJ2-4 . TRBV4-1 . TGCGCCAGCAGCCAGAGGGTTCATATGGGCAAAAACATTCAGTACTTC CASSQRVHMGKNIQYF
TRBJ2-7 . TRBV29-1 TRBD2 TGCAGCGTTGAAGGACCGGGGGGACACGAGCAGTACTTC CSVEGPGGHEQYF
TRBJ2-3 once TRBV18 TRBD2 TGTGCCAGCTCACCAGTGCCAGCGGGGGCCCCCACAGATACGCAGTATTTT CASSPVPAGAPTDTQYF
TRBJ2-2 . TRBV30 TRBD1 TGTGCCTGGAGTGCGGGACAGGGTTCCGGGGAGCTGTTTTTT CAWSAGQGSGELFF
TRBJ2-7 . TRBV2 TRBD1 TGTGCCAGCAGTGGACAGGGGCTAACCTACGAGCAGTACTTC CASSGQGLTYEQYF
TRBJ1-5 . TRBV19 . TGTGCCAGTAGTATTTTTAGCAATAGCAATCAGCCCCAGCATTTT CASSIFSNSNQPQHF
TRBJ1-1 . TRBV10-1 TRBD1 TGCGCCAGCAAAGGGACAGGGGACACTGAAGCTTTCTTT CASKGTGDTEAFF
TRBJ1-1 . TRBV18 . TGTGCCAGCTCGGGAGAAGAGAACACTGAAGCTTTCTTT CASSGEENTEAFF
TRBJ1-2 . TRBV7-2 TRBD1 TGTGCCAGCAGCTTGGGGGACAGCTCCTATGGCTACACCTTC CASSLGDSSYGYTF
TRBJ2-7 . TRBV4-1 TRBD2 TGCGCCAGCAGCCCACGGCGGGGGGCGTGGGAGCAGTACTTC CASSPRRGAWEQYF
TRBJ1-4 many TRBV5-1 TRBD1 TGCGCCAGCAGAAGCCAGGGGGCGGTTAATGAAAAACTGTTTTTT CASRSQGAVNEKLFF
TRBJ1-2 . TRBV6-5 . TGTGCCAGCTTACAGGACGTAGACTATGGCTACACCTTC CASLQDVDYGYTF
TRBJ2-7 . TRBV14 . TGTGCCAGCAGCCAGGACACCGGGGGATACGAGCAGTACTTC CASSQDTGGYEQYF
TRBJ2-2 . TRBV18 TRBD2 TGTGCCAGCTCATTTTACGCCGGGACTAGCGGGGGGCACACCGGGGAGCTGTTTTTT CASSFYAGTSGGHTGELFF
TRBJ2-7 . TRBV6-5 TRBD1 TGTGCCAGCAGGTCGGACAGGGGCTCCTACGAGCAGTACTTC CASRSDRGSYEQYF
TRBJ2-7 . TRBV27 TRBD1 TGTGCCAGCAGCCGCGGGACAGGCGGCGAGCAGTACTTC CASSRGTGGEQYF
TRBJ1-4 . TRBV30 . TGTGCCTGGAGTGTAGGAGGGTTAGGGGAAAAACTGTTTTTT CAWSVGGLGEKLFF
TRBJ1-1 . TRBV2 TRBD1 TGTGCCAGCAGTCGGAGGGGGCGGAACACTGAAGCTTTCTTT CASSRRGRNTEAFF